This T cell receptor (beta chain) came from a study of cytomegalovirus exposure and HLA in healthy donors. In germline, CDR1 is MNHEY, CDR2 SMNVEV (reference sequence). This CDR3 comprises 15 residues. Trimming pared 7 bases from V and 1 base from J, leaving 17 bases between. Both 60 Vbeta primers and 13 Jbeta primers went into the PCR. The repertoire was sequenced with immunoSEQ multiplex PCR; TCRdb's copy has only in-frame clones and lacks some. In the table there are 62,000 or so clones, 87% of which are singletons. This chain uses TRBV27 with TRBJ2-7, with D possibly matching TRBD2 (6 bases). Sequenced input: PBMCs. This receptor was taken from a man in his late teens or twenties in good health and CMV-seronegative. The CDR3 nucleotides are TGTGCCAGCAACCCTGGCGGGGCGGGGTCCTACGAGCAGTACTTC. Protein: CASNPGGAGSYEQYF.